Listed below are T cell receptor beta chains from one sample, sequenced in a study of vaccination effects on CD4 cells after COVID-19. For these receptors, no antigen is known. Using immunoSEQ multiplex PCR, the repertoire was profiled, and TCRdb retains in-frame clones only, with some absent. The data contain roughly 42,000 clones, about two thirds of them singletons. Sequences were derived from CD4+ T cells from PBMCs cultured with HCoV-OC43 spike peptides, sampled before COVID-19 vaccination. Receptors were obtained from a human donor who received a COVID-19 vaccine. The CDR3 runs from the conserved cysteine through the conserved F or W. The D gene is left open where the match is weak. A clone size is listed for some rows: how often the clone was seen (once, few, many), or a class if it is expanded.

CDR3 DNA: TGTGCCAGTATGACAGGGTTGGATAATTCACCCCTCCACTTT; CDR3 protein: CASMTGLDNSPLHF; D gene: TRBD1; J gene: TRBJ1-6; clone size: .; V gene: TRBV19
CDR3 DNA: TGTGCCAGCAGTTACTCGACAGGGCGTTCACCCCTCCACTTT; CDR3 protein: CASSYSTGRSPLHF; D gene: TRBD1; J gene: TRBJ1-6; clone size: many; V gene: TRBV6-2/TRBV6-3
CDR3 DNA: TGCGCCAGCAGCTTGGCCCGGGAGAGCTACAATGAGCAGTTCTTC; CDR3 protein: CASSLARESYNEQFF; D gene: .; J gene: TRBJ2-1; clone size: .; V gene: TRBV5-1
CDR3 DNA: TGTGCCAGCAGTCCTCAGATGGGCACTGAAGCTTTCTTT; CDR3 protein: CASSPQMGTEAFF; D gene: .; J gene: TRBJ1-1; clone size: .; V gene: TRBV28
CDR3 DNA: TGTGCCAGCAGACCCACTAGCGCTGCCACCGGGGAGCTGTTTTTT; CDR3 protein: CASRPTSAATGELFF; D gene: TRBD2; J gene: TRBJ2-2; clone size: .; V gene: TRBV7-9
CDR3 DNA: TGTGCCAGCAGCTTGGATTGGAGAACTAGCGGGAACACCGGGGAGCTGTTTTTT; CDR3 protein: CASSLDWRTSGNTGELFF; D gene: TRBD2; J gene: TRBJ2-2; clone size: .; V gene: TRBV5-6
CDR3 DNA: TGCGCCAGCAGCTTGGAGGCCAGTAGCAATCAGCCCCAGCATTTT; CDR3 protein: CASSLEASSNQPQHF; D gene: .; J gene: TRBJ1-5; clone size: few; V gene: TRBV5-1
CDR3 DNA: TGTGCCAGCAGTGAGATCACCGGGGGTGGCAATCAGCCCCAGCATTTT; CDR3 protein: CASSEITGGGNQPQHF; D gene: .; J gene: TRBJ1-5; clone size: few; V gene: TRBV6-1
CDR3 DNA: TGCAGCGTTATCCCAAGCTCGACCGAGCAGTACTTC; CDR3 protein: CSVIPSSTEQYF; D gene: .; J gene: TRBJ2-7; clone size: .; V gene: TRBV29-1
CDR3 DNA: TGTGCCAGCAGCTTAGCCGGGACGGAAGCCTACGAGCAGTACTTC; CDR3 protein: CASSLAGTEAYEQYF; D gene: .; J gene: TRBJ2-7; clone size: .; V gene: TRBV7-2
CDR3 DNA: TGCGCCAGCAGCCAAGAAGGCAGCCAGCAGGGGGCGCGGAGAGAGACCCAGTACTTC; CDR3 protein: CASSQEGSQQGARRETQYF; D gene: TRBD1; J gene: TRBJ2-5; clone size: .; V gene: TRBV4-3
CDR3 DNA: TGTGCCAGTAGTATTGGACAGGGGGCCATAAGTGGCTACACCTTC; CDR3 protein: CASSIGQGAISGYTF; D gene: TRBD1; J gene: TRBJ1-2; clone size: .; V gene: TRBV19
CDR3 DNA: TGTGCCAGCAGCTTACGTATCCAAGGGTATAGCAATCAGCCCCAGCATTTT; CDR3 protein: CASSLRIQGYSNQPQHF; D gene: .; J gene: TRBJ1-5; clone size: few; V gene: TRBV21-1
CDR3 DNA: TGTGCCAGCAGCTTTGCGAGGGTAGAGGGCTACACCTTC; CDR3 protein: CASSFARVEGYTF; D gene: .; J gene: TRBJ1-2; clone size: .; V gene: TRBV7-2
CDR3 DNA: TGTGCTAGTGGTTTCGGGACAGGGGGGAGCAATGAGCAGTTCTTC; CDR3 protein: CASGFGTGGSNEQFF; D gene: TRBD1; J gene: TRBJ2-1; clone size: .; V gene: TRBV12-5
CDR3 DNA: TGTGCCAGCAGCTTAGCGGGCAGTACTGAGCAGTTCTTC; CDR3 protein: CASSLAGSTEQFF; D gene: .; J gene: TRBJ2-1; clone size: once; V gene: TRBV7-9
CDR3 DNA: TGTGCCTGGAGAGGCAGACTTTATGGCTACACCTTC; CDR3 protein: CAWRGRLYGYTF; D gene: .; J gene: TRBJ1-2; clone size: .; V gene: TRBV30
CDR3 DNA: TGCGCCAGCAGCCAAGATCGGGCCGGGATTTATAGCAATCAGCCCCAGCATTTT; CDR3 protein: CASSQDRAGIYSNQPQHF; D gene: .; J gene: TRBJ1-5; clone size: .; V gene: TRBV4-3
CDR3 DNA: TGTGCCAGTAGTCCGTCTAGGAACTACGAGCAGTACTTC; CDR3 protein: CASSPSRNYEQYF; D gene: .; J gene: TRBJ2-7; clone size: few; V gene: TRBV19
CDR3 DNA: TGTGCCAGCAGTTACTCGTTAGGGACGAGAAGAGAGCAGTACTTC; CDR3 protein: CASSYSLGTRREQYF; D gene: .; J gene: TRBJ2-7; clone size: .; V gene: TRBV6-5
CDR3 DNA: TGTGCTAGTGCCCCAAGCGGGCAGTACGAGCAGTACTTC; CDR3 protein: CASAPSGQYEQYF; D gene: .; J gene: TRBJ2-7; clone size: few; V gene: TRBV12-5
CDR3 DNA: TGTGCCAGTAGCCTACAGGGGAGGAATGAAAAACTGTTTTTT; CDR3 protein: CASSLQGRNEKLFF; D gene: TRBD1; J gene: TRBJ1-4; clone size: .; V gene: TRBV19
CDR3 DNA: TGTGCCAGCACCCCGAGGTGGGACAGCTCCTACGAGCAGTACTTC; CDR3 protein: CASTPRWDSSYEQYF; D gene: TRBD1; J gene: TRBJ2-7; clone size: .; V gene: TRBV6-6
CDR3 DNA: TGTGCCAGCAGCTCGAACAGGGATTCACCCCTCCACTTT; CDR3 protein: CASSSNRDSPLHF; D gene: .; J gene: TRBJ1-6; clone size: .; V gene: TRBV5-5
CDR3 DNA: TGTGCCAGCAGCGCTGAGGCTCGATCCCCCTCTGGAAACACCATATATTTT; CDR3 protein: CASSAEARSPSGNTIYF; D gene: .; J gene: TRBJ1-3; clone size: medium-sized; V gene: TRBV3-1/TRBV3-2
CDR3 DNA: TGTGCCAGCAGCCCCCGTACAGGGGCCGGGGAGCTGTTTTTT; CDR3 protein: CASSPRTGAGELFF; D gene: TRBD1; J gene: TRBJ2-2; clone size: once; V gene: TRBV5-5
CDR3 DNA: TGTGCCAGCAGCCCGCAGTGGGTGTCGGGGGCCAACGTCCTGACTTTC; CDR3 protein: CASSPQWVSGANVLTF; D gene: .; J gene: TRBJ2-6; clone size: once; V gene: TRBV9
CDR3 DNA: TGTGCCAGTAGTATAGGCTGGCGGGGAAGGAAGAACACCGGGGAGCTGTTTTTT; CDR3 protein: CASSIGWRGRKNTGELFF; D gene: .; J gene: TRBJ2-2; clone size: .; V gene: TRBV19
CDR3 DNA: TGTGCCAGCAGCCCACACCCCGGGACAGGGAGCTACGAGCAGTACTTC; CDR3 protein: CASSPHPGTGSYEQYF; D gene: TRBD1; J gene: TRBJ2-7; clone size: few; V gene: TRBV5-4
CDR3 DNA: TGTGCCAGCGGGACAGGTAAAAACATTCAGTACTTC; CDR3 protein: CASGTGKNIQYF; D gene: TRBD1; J gene: TRBJ2-4; clone size: few; V gene: TRBV19
CDR3 DNA: TGTGCCAGCAGCCATGGGTTTGGCTCTGGAAACACCATATATTTT; CDR3 protein: CASSHGFGSGNTIYF; D gene: .; J gene: TRBJ1-3; clone size: .; V gene: TRBV14
CDR3 DNA: TGCGCCAGCAGCCAAGATCGGGCTAGCGGGGTCTACAATGAGCAGTTCTTC; CDR3 protein: CASSQDRASGVYNEQFF; D gene: TRBD2; J gene: TRBJ2-1; clone size: .; V gene: TRBV4-1
CDR3 DNA: TGTGCCAGCTCACCTGGGACCACCGGGGAGCTGTTTTTT; CDR3 protein: CASSPGTTGELFF; D gene: .; J gene: TRBJ2-2; clone size: .; V gene: TRBV18
CDR3 DNA: TGTGCCAGCAGCTTCAGGGGGCAGGGGGGAAACACCATATATTTT; CDR3 protein: CASSFRGQGGNTIYF; D gene: TRBD1; J gene: TRBJ1-3; clone size: .; V gene: TRBV5-4
CDR3 DNA: TGTGCCAGCAGCCAAGGTGACCGTTCCTATGGCTACACCTTC; CDR3 protein: CASSQGDRSYGYTF; D gene: .; J gene: TRBJ1-2; clone size: .; V gene: TRBV3-1/TRBV3-2
CDR3 DNA: TGTGCCAGCAGCCGGGACAGGGTCCATGGCTACACCTTC; CDR3 protein: CASSRDRVHGYTF; D gene: TRBD1; J gene: TRBJ1-2; clone size: .; V gene: TRBV12-3/TRBV12-4
CDR3 DNA: TGTGCCACCAGTGATTTATTAGCGGGAGGGGACAGGGGATCCTATGGCTACACCTTC; CDR3 protein: CATSDLLAGGDRGSYGYTF; D gene: TRBD1; J gene: TRBJ1-2; clone size: .; V gene: TRBV24-1
CDR3 DNA: TGTGCCAGCAGCTGGGACAGGGTCACCGGGGAGCTGTTTTTT; CDR3 protein: CASSWDRVTGELFF; D gene: TRBD1; J gene: TRBJ2-2; clone size: few; V gene: TRBV11-2
CDR3 DNA: TGTGCCAGCAGTTTATGGACGGTGAACACTGAAGCTTTCTTT; CDR3 protein: CASSLWTVNTEAFF; D gene: .; J gene: TRBJ1-1; clone size: .; V gene: TRBV28
CDR3 DNA: TGTGCCAGCAGTGAGCACACCACGTTCAATCAGCCCCAGCATTTT; CDR3 protein: CASSEHTTFNQPQHF; D gene: .; J gene: TRBJ1-5; clone size: .; V gene: TRBV6-1
CDR3 DNA: TGTGCCAGCAGTGAACGTACGGGCAACAATGAAAAACTGTTTTTT; CDR3 protein: CASSERTGNNEKLFF; D gene: .; J gene: TRBJ1-4; clone size: .; V gene: TRBV2
CDR3 DNA: TGTGCCAGCAGCTTGGTATCATCTTCTGAAGCTTTCTTT; CDR3 protein: CASSLVSSSEAFF; D gene: .; J gene: TRBJ1-1; clone size: .; V gene: TRBV5-4
CDR3 DNA: TGTGCCAGTGGGGAGCTGCCGGGACAGGGACAATCCGAGCAGTACTTC; CDR3 protein: CASGELPGQGQSEQYF; D gene: TRBD1; J gene: TRBJ2-7; clone size: few; V gene: TRBV19
CDR3 DNA: TGTGCCATCGGACTAGCGGAAAACATTCAGTACTTC; CDR3 protein: CAIGLAENIQYF; D gene: TRBD2; J gene: TRBJ2-4; clone size: .; V gene: TRBV10-3
CDR3 DNA: TGTGCCAGCAGAGGGGGATCCTACAATGAGCAGTTCTTC; CDR3 protein: CASRGGSYNEQFF; D gene: .; J gene: TRBJ2-1; clone size: .; V gene: TRBV2
CDR3 DNA: TGTGCCAGTAGTATAGGACAGACCTATGGCTACACCTTC; CDR3 protein: CASSIGQTYGYTF; D gene: .; J gene: TRBJ1-2; clone size: few; V gene: TRBV19
CDR3 DNA: TGTGCCAGCAGCCCTAGGGACAAACTCAATTCACCCCTCCACTTT; CDR3 protein: CASSPRDKLNSPLHF; D gene: .; J gene: TRBJ1-6; clone size: .; V gene: TRBV11-2